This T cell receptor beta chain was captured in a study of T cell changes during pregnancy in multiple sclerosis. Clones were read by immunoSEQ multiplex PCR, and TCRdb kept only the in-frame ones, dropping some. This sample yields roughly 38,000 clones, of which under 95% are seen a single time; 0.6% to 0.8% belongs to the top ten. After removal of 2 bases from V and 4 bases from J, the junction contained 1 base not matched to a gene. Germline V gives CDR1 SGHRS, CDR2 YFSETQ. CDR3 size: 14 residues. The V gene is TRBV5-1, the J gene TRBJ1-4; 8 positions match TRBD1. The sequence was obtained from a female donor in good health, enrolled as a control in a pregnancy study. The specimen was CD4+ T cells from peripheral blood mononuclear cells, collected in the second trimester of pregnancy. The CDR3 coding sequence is TGCGCCAGCAGCTTCACAGGGGGTAATGAAAAACTGTTTTTT. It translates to CASSFTGGNEKLFF.